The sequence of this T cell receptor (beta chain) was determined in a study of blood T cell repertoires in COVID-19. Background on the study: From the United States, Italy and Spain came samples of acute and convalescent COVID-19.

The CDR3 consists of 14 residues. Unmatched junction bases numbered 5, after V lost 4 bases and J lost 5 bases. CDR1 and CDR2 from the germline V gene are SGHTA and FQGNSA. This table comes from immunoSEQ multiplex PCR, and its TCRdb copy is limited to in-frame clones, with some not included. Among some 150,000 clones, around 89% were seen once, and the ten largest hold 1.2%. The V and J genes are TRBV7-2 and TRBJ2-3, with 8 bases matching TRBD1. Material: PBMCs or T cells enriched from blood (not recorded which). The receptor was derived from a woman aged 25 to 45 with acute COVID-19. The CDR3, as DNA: TGTGCCAGCAGCTCTCAGGGGGCCGAAGATACGCAGTATTTT. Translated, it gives CASSSQGAEDTQYF.